This T cell receptor (beta chain) comes out of a study of blood T cell repertoires in COVID-19. Across the study: Two negative PCRs, clearance, or symptom resolution characterized the recovered Cohort 3 donors. The origin of the acute and convalescent COVID-19 samples was the United States, Italy and Spain.

Repertoires were generated with immunoSEQ multiplex PCR, while TCRdb's copy carries only in-frame clones and drops some. The data show roughly 150,000 clones, with around 79% seen just once and roughly 19% held by the top ten. Participants' reported clinical history set cohort assignment. The sequence was obtained from a woman in her seventies in a cohort exposed to, infected with or recovered from COVID-19 (not recorded which). Sequenced: PBMCs or T cells enriched from blood (not recorded which).

CDR3 region: CASSLAWGLLVRNQPQHF. The CDR3 DNA sequence: TGTGCCAGCAGCTTAGCGTGGGGACTTTTAGTCCGCAATCAGCCCCAGCATTTT. The chain employs TRBV7-9 and TRBJ1-5, with D tentatively TRBD1 (5 bases). The CDR3 is made up of 18 amino acids. Trimming cost V 0 bases and J 2 bases, with 17 bases left between them. The germline gives CDR1 SEHNR, CDR2 FQNEAQ (reference sequence).